The 24 T cell receptor beta chains presented below share a single source sample, sequenced in a study of control samples from healthy donors and cancer patients. Repertoires were generated with immunoSEQ multiplex PCR, while TCRdb's copy carries only in-frame clones and drops some. The sample lists some 110,000 clones, 83% occurring once. Sequencing input: blood. The receptors were sampled from a woman aged 50 to 60 in good health.

The genes are TRBV24-1 and TRBJ2-7, with 10 positions matching TRBD1. The ends lost 9 bases at V and 2 bases at J; junction bases unmatched: 6. There are 14 residues in the CDR3. Germline lookup yields CDR1 KGHDR and CDR2 SFDVKD. The CDR3: CATEGTGVTYEQYF. DNA of the CDR3: TGTGCCACCGAGGGGACAGGGGTAACCTACGAGCAGTACTTC.

This chain joins TRBV9 and TRBJ2-3; D may be TRBD1 (5 bases). Germline lookup yields CDR1 SGDLS and CDR2 YYNGEE. The length of the CDR3 is 14 residues. Trimming shortened V by 0 bases and J by 4 bases, and 9 bases separated the two germline ends. CDR3 DNA: TGTGCCAGCAGCGTAGGAGAAGGGGCAGATACGCAGTATTTT. As protein: CASSVGEGADTQYF.

This clone has a handful of counts. V gene TRBV2 combines with J gene TRBJ2-1; 7 positions agree with TRBD2. V lost 4 bases and J lost 4; bases outside the gene matches: 7. Germline loops: CDR1 SNHLY, CDR2 FYNNEI. CDR3 length: 15 amino acids. CDR3 amino acids: CASSVAGVGYNEQFF. The CDR3 DNA reads as TGTGCCAGCAGTGTCGCGGGAGTGGGTTACAATGAGCAGTTCTTC.

The chain is built from TRBV7-2 and TRBJ1-3, with 9 bases fitting TRBD1. CDR3 length: 17 residues. V gave up 4 bases and J gave up 3 bases; unmatched junction bases: 10. Germline CDR1 SGHTA, CDR2 FQGNSA. The CDR3 DNA follows: TGTGCCAGCAGCTGGAACTTTGACAGGGGGTTTGGAAACACCATATATTTT. It encodes CASSWNFDRGFGNTIYF. Full variable domain (remainder filled in from reference TRBV7-2 and TRBJ1-3): GAGVSQSPSNKVTEKGKDVELRCDPISGHTALYWYRQSLGQGLEFLIYFQGNSAPDKSGLPSDRFSAERTGGSVSTLTIQRTQQEDSAVYLCASSWNFDRGFGNTIYFGEGSWLTVV.

The chain is built from TRBV19 and TRBJ1-5, with D perhaps TRBD1 (6 bases). Trimming removed 5 bases at V and 7 bases at J, with 18 bases between. The CDR3 is 15 residues long. Germline V gene data show CDR1 as LNHDA and CDR2 as SQIVND (reference sequence). CDR3 DNA sequence: TGTGCCAGTAGTTCCATGCCACAGGGTGAACAGCCCCAGCATTTT. This codes for CASSSMPQGEQPQHF. The full variable domain, its missing parts supplied by reference TRBV19 and TRBJ1-5, is DGGITQSPKYLFRKEGQNVTLSCEQNLNHDAMYWYRQDPGQGLRLIYYSQIVNDFQKGDIAEGYSVSREKKESFPLTVTSAQKNPTAFYLCASSSMPQGEQPQHFGDGTRLSIL.

This CDR3 is CASSYSATEKPYEQYF. CDR3 nucleotide sequence: TGTGCCAGCAGTTACTCGGCCACAGAAAAACCCTACGAGCAGTACTTC. The chain employs TRBV6-2 or TRBV6-3 and TRBJ2-7; D uncertain. Germline CDR1 reads MNHEY; CDR2 reads SVGEGT. V was shortened by 0 bases and J by 2 bases, with 14 bases between the two germline ends. This CDR3 spans 16 amino acids.

In nucleotides, the CDR3 is TGTGCCAGCTCCATCGGCCTCGAAGCTTTCTTT. This sequence encodes CASSIGLEAFF. V usage is TRBV6-5 and J usage is TRBJ1-1; D is unresolved. The CDR3 loop spans 11 amino acids. Deletions cut 8 bases from V and 8 bases from J, with 12 bases between. Germline CDR1 reads MNHEY; CDR2 reads SVGAGI.

The chain has TRBV19 and TRBJ1-2, with D possibly being TRBD1 (5 bases). The CDR3 is 13 amino acids. Germline V lookup: CDR1 LNHDA, CDR2 SQIVND (reference sequence). Trimming stripped 5 bases from V and 6 bases from J, with 13 bases between. DNA for the CDR3: TGTGCCAGTAGTTTCGGGGGGAGAGATGGCTACACCTTC. Amino acids: CASSFGGRDGYTF.

V usage is TRBV4-1 and J usage is TRBJ1-6, with 8 bases lining up with TRBD1. The germline CDR1 and CDR2 sequences are MGHRA and YSYEKL. There are 15 residues in the CDR3. The junction had 6 bases not matched to a gene; V was cut back by 4 bases and J by 7 bases. The CDR3 coding sequence is TGCGCCAGCAGCCGCAAGACAGGGGACAATTCACCCCTCCACTTT. This encodes CASSRKTGDNSPLHF.

V and J are TRBV11-3 and TRBJ2-5, with a weak D call TRBD2 (6 bases). The germline CDR1 and CDR2 sequences are SGHNT and YENEEA. V gave up 5 bases and J gave up 4 bases, with 23 bases separating them. This CDR3 is built from 17 residues. The CDR3 coding sequence is TGTGCCAGCAGCCTGGGCGCGGGACTGTACAGGCGAGAGACCCAGTACTTC. Encoded protein: CASSLGAGLYRRETQYF.

The rearrangement links TRBV19 to TRBJ2-1, with TRBD2 matching over 9 bases. Germline lookup yields CDR1 LNHDA and CDR2 SQIVND (reference sequence). Trimming cost V 5 bases and J 2 bases; bases outside gene matches: 4. CDR3 size: 15 residues. CDR3 DNA sequence: TGTGCCAGTAGTCGCGGGGGGGGTACCTACAATGAGCAGTTCTTC. Protein product: CASSRGGGTYNEQFF.

The genes are TRBV7-2 and TRBJ1-2, with 8 bases that match TRBD1. The V gene's germline CDR1 is SGHTA and CDR2 FQGNSA. J gave up 4 bases and V 0 bases, and 7 bases lay outside the gene matches. This CDR3 has 16 amino acids. The CDR3 bases are TGTGCCAGCAGCTTAGCTCCGGGACAGGCGGCCTATGGCTACACCTTC. Translating it yields CASSLAPGQAAYGYTF.

The CDR3 DNA follows: TGTGCCTTGGAGGGATCTGGCTACACCTTC. Residues: CALEGSGYTF. The chain joins TRBV2 to TRBJ1-2, with unresolved D. The germline V and J ends were trimmed by 11 bases and 7 bases, with 11 bases remaining between them. CDR3 length: 10 amino acids. CDR1 SNHLY and CDR2 FYNNEI come from the germline V gene.

This chain links TRBV5-1 with TRBJ2-5; D remains ambiguous. The CDR3 spans 16 residues. Between the trimmed V and J ends, which lost 0 bases and 1 base, there was a span of 13 bases. Germline lookup yields CDR1 SGHRS and CDR2 YFSETQ. The CDR3 loop is CASSLVNSPGQETQYF. The CDR3, as DNA: TGCGCCAGCAGCTTGGTAAACAGCCCTGGCCAAGAGACCCAGTACTTC.

The CDR3 DNA follows: TGTGCCAGCAGCTTGGGTCAGACCGAAGCTTTCTTT. It translates to CASSLGQTEAFF. This chain joins TRBV5-6 and TRBJ1-1; D gene unclear. The CDR3 contains 12 residues. Germline values: CDR1 SGHDT, CDR2 YYEEEE. V lost 0 bases and J lost 8, with 8 bases in between.

This rearrangement joins TRBV25-1 to TRBJ1-4; a weak D match, TRBD1 (6 bases). The CDR3 loop spans 15 amino acids. Trimming cost V 1 base and J 6 bases, with 12 bases left between them. The V gene's germline CDR1 is MGHDK and CDR2 SYGVNS. DNA for the CDR3: TGTGCCAGCAGTGAATTCCTGGGGGCGGATGAAAAACTGTTTTTT. This codes for CASSEFLGADEKLFF.

This clone was seen a single time. V usage is TRBV28 and J usage is TRBJ2-7; possibly TRBD1 for D (5 bases). Germline-derived CDR1 and CDR2 are MDHEN and SYDVKM. The ends were cut back, 6 bases at V and 7 bases at J, with 10 bases in the middle. This CDR3 region has 11 residues. This CDR3 reads CASRTVREQYF. CDR3 nucleotide sequence: TGTGCCAGCAGGACAGTAAGGGAGCAGTACTTC.

The rearrangement uses TRBV12-3 or TRBV12-4 and TRBJ1-4; 7 nucleotides match TRBD1. The CDR3 sequence is 12 residues long. V lost 6 bases, J lost 14 bases, and 9 bases stayed unmatched. The DNA of the CDR3 is TGTGCCAGCAGCTTTCAATCGACAGGGCTGTTTTTT. It translates to CASSFQSTGLFF.

This clone is a singleton in its sample. As DNA, the CDR3 is TGTGCCATCAGTGACTCGGGGGACCTCAATTCACCCCTCCACTTT. As protein: CAISDSGDLNSPLHF. The chain combines TRBV10-3 with TRBJ1-6; TRBD1 is a possible D gene (5 bases). Germline CDR1 and CDR2: ENHRY and SYGVKD. V was trimmed by 3 bases and J by 7 bases, leaving 13 bases between them. CDR3 length: 15 residues.

This rearrangement joins TRBV3-1 (or the pseudogene TRBV3-2) to TRBJ2-7; 8 bases agree with TRBD1. CDR1 is LGHDT, CDR2 YNNKEL, per germline (reference sequence). Losses at the gene ends were 4 bases for V and 2 bases for J; bases not matched to a gene: 7. The length of the CDR3 is 15 residues. The CDR3: CASSLGTGVPYEQYF. CDR3 DNA sequence: TGTGCCAGCAGCCTTGGGACAGGCGTACCCTACGAGCAGTACTTC.

This chain links TRBV4-3 with TRBJ2-7; 7 bases fit TRBD2. V was clipped by 2 bases and J by 0 bases; unmatched bases: 4. This CDR3 has 15 amino acids. Germline values: CDR1 LGHNA, CDR2 YSLEER. DNA of the CDR3: TGCGCCAGCAGCCAAAGCAGCGGGGACTCCTACGAGCAGTACTTC. It encodes CASSQSSGDSYEQYF.

V and J are TRBV5-4 and TRBJ1-1, with TRBD1 identical over 7 bases. Per the germline V gene, CDR1 is SGHNT and CDR2 is YYREEE (reference sequence). The CDR3 consists of 14 residues. V was pared by 2 bases and J by 6 bases, with 7 bases of the junction left unmatched. The DNA of the CDR3 is TGTGCCAGCAGCTTTGCCAGGGGGAAGGCTGAAGCTTTCTTT. Its translation: CASSFARGKAEAFF.

The genes are TRBV19 and TRBJ1-1; 9 bases match TRBD1. V was pared by 10 bases and J by 4 bases, with 10 bases of the junction left unmatched. Germline CDR1 LNHDA, CDR2 SQIVND (reference sequence). The CDR3 spans 14 residues. The CDR3 sequence: CANGEQGAITEAFF. CDR3 DNA sequence: TGTGCCAATGGTGAACAGGGGGCAATCACTGAAGCTTTCTTT.

This chain joins TRBV27 and TRBJ1-5; 8 bases line up with TRBD1. The V segment lost 2 bases and the J segment 2 bases; nucleotides outside the gene matches: 11. The germline V gene encodes CDR1 MNHEY and CDR2 SMNVEV (reference sequence). This CDR3 has 18 amino acids. CDR3 in amino acids: CASSLGIRQGLGNQPQHF. The CDR3 nucleotides read TGTGCCAGCAGTTTAGGGATTCGACAGGGGTTGGGCAATCAGCCCCAGCATTTT.